This T cell receptor (beta chain) was retrieved from a study of T cells in Graves' hyperthyroidism and ophthalmopathy. Whole-study findings and limits: Researchers report that a 13 V-J model separated ophthalmopathy from stable hyperthyroidism.

With regard to this clonotype: As yet, its antigen is unknown.

Absence of ophthalmopathy progression within 18 months defined stable Graves' hyperthyroidism. RNA transcripts gave rise to amplified TCR beta CDR3 regions. Initially, a first-round RT-PCR of the TCR CDR3 employed the HTBI primer set. TCRdb independently ran MiXCR on the multiplex PCR reads; one entry per CDR3 protein. The sample records just over 550,000 distinct CDR3 sequences, 40% to 55% being singletons. The CDR3 contains 14 residues. Germline trimming cut 11 bases from V and 3 bases from J; bases unmatched to any gene: 8. Per germline, CDR1 SNHLY and CDR2 FYNNEI. The receptor's source is a woman aged 18-29 years with Graves' hyperthyroidism. Sequenced sample: peripheral blood or thyroid tissue (not recorded which). The J gene is TRBJ2-2, the V gene TRBV2, with 8 bases identical to TRBD1. The CDR3 nucleotides read TGTGCCGGCCGGACAGGGCGTGACACCGGGGAGCTGTTTTTT. It yields the protein CAGRTGRDTGELFF.